Below, 21 T cell receptor beta chains from the same sample are listed, as sequenced in a study of T cell responses to AZD1222 COVID-19 vaccine. Sequenced by immunoSEQ multiplex PCR; TCRdb stores in-frame clones only, minus some. This table holds 150,000 to 200,000 clones, approximately 93% found once. Material: peripheral blood, obtained 28 days after the second AZD1222 dose. Receptor source: an adult who received the AZD1222 COVID-19 vaccine.

In this sample, this clone turned up once. The V and J genes are TRBV12-3 or TRBV12-4 and TRBJ1-6; D is uncertain. V gave up 3 bases and J gave up 9 bases, with 9 bases separating them. This CDR3 is built from 13 residues. The CDR3 DNA reads TGTGCCAGCAGTTTCCGTATGGTTTCACCCCTCCACTTT. Encoded protein: CASSFRMVSPLHF.

The rearrangement links TRBV6-5 to TRBJ1-5, with 9 bases matching TRBD1. The CDR3 consists of 13 residues. CDR1 and CDR2 from the germline V gene are MNHEY and SVGAGI. Losses at the gene ends were 7 bases for V and 7 bases for J; bases not matched to a gene: 5. This CDR3 is CASTDRGGQPQHF. The CDR3 DNA is TGTGCCAGCACGGACAGGGGAGGCCAGCCCCAGCATTTT.

The chain combines TRBV11-2 with TRBJ1-1, with 8 bases lining up with TRBD1. Per germline, CDR1 SGHAT and CDR2 FQNNGV. CDR3 size: 16 residues. V trimming: 5 bases; J trimming: 2 bases; junction bases outside the gene matches: 10. CDR3: CASSALDRGSNTEAFF. CDR3 nucleotides: TGTGCCAGCAGCGCCCTCGACAGGGGTTCCAACACTGAAGCTTTCTTT.

The chain joins TRBV3-1 (or the pseudogene TRBV3-2) to TRBJ1-2; D uncertain. The CDR3 spans 13 residues. Germline V gene sequence: CDR1 LGHDT, CDR2 YNNKEL (reference sequence). V dropped 4 bases and J dropped 6 bases, with 12 bases sitting between them. The CDR3 loop reads CASSPGPPDGYTF. The DNA of the CDR3 is TGTGCCAGCAGCCCCGGGCCGCCGGATGGCTACACCTTC.

The chain combines TRBV2 with TRBJ1-1, with D uncertain. CDR3 length: 15 residues. Trimming removed 6 bases at V and 3 bases at J, with 17 bases between. Germline V gene sequence: CDR1 SNHLY, CDR2 FYNNEI. Here the CDR3 reads CASRKQGRQDTEAFF. The CDR3 DNA reads TGTGCCAGCAGGAAACAAGGGAGGCAGGACACTGAAGCTTTCTTT.

The rearrangement uses TRBV7-2 and TRBJ2-1, with TRBD2 matching 7 bases. CDR1 is SGHTA, CDR2 FQGNSA, per germline. The CDR3 has 14 amino acids. Losses at the gene ends were 4 bases for V and 9 bases for J; bases not matched to a gene: 9. CDR3 sequence: CASSWGGRDGEQFF. The CDR3 DNA follows: TGTGCCAGCAGCTGGGGAGGGCGGGATGGTGAGCAGTTCTTC.

The rearrangement joins TRBV19 to TRBJ1-3, with D unclear. There are 13 residues in the CDR3. V was trimmed by 10 bases and J by 0 bases, leaving 10 bases between them. Germline CDR1 is LNHDA and CDR2 is SQIVND (reference sequence). The CDR3 nucleotides read TGTGCCACCATAAATCCCTCTGGAAACACCATATATTTT. It encodes CATINPSGNTIYF.

V usage is TRBV25-1 and J usage is TRBJ1-2, with 8 bases that match TRBD1. CDR1 MGHDK and CDR2 SYGVNS come from the germline V gene. This CDR3 comprises 13 residues. V dropped 3 bases and J dropped 8; count of bases not matched to a gene: 5. In DNA, the CDR3 is TGTGCCAGCAGTGAGGGACAGGCTATGGGCTACACCTTC. Translated: CASSEGQAMGYTF.

This clone turned up a few times. The rearrangement links TRBV4-3 to TRBJ2-6, with D uncertain. V was pared by 0 bases and J by 4 bases, with 10 bases between. Germline lookup yields CDR1 LGHNA and CDR2 YSLEER. The CDR3 has 16 residues. The CDR3 nucleotides are TGCGCCAGCAGCCAAGACACTGCGGCCGGGGCCAACGTCCTGACTTTC. It yields the protein CASSQDTAAGANVLTF.

V usage is TRBV11-2 and J usage is TRBJ1-2; no definite D call. V was shortened by 3 bases and J by 12 bases, with 11 bases between the two germline ends. This CDR3 has 11 amino acids. Germline V gene lookup returns CDR1 SGHAT and CDR2 FQNNGV. The CDR3 region has the DNA TGTGCCAGCAGCTTTGGCGGTGGAGACACCTTC. It yields the protein CASSFGGGDTF.

A single count supports this clone. The gene calls are TRBV27 and TRBJ2-3, with 9 bases matching TRBD2. Germline V gene lookup returns CDR1 MNHEY and CDR2 SMNVEV (reference sequence). The V segment lost 4 bases and the J segment 5 bases; nucleotides outside the gene matches: 7. This CDR3 has 15 amino acids. The CDR3 DNA sequence: TGTGCCAGCAGTTCGCGGGGGGGCCAGGGAGATACGCAGTATTTT. Its protein product is CASSSRGGQGDTQYF.

This chain joins TRBV19 and TRBJ1-1, with D maybe TRBD1 (6 bases). Trimming took 5 bases from V and 6 from J, leaving 22 bases between them. This CDR3 has 16 amino acids. CDR1 LNHDA and CDR2 SQIVND come from the germline V gene (reference sequence). The DNA for the CDR3 is TGTGCCAGTAGTGACCCGGGACAAAAAAGTCGAGCTGAAGCTTTCTTT. This codes for CASSDPGQKSRAEAFF.

The V gene is TRBV30, the J gene TRBJ1-6; 9 bases line up with TRBD1. V trimming: 5 bases; J trimming: 7 bases; junction bases outside the gene matches: 12. Germline CDR1 is GTSNPN and CDR2 is SVGIG (reference sequence). The CDR3 totals 16 residues. CDR3 loop: CAWVTGSGQGNSPLHF. In DNA form, the CDR3 reads TGTGCCTGGGTAACAGGGTCAGGACAGGGGAATTCACCCCTCCACTTT.

J is TRBJ1-5 and V is TRBV19, with unresolved D. The V and J ends lost 3 bases and 9 bases respectively, with 9 bases between them. Germline CDR1 and CDR2: LNHDA and SQIVND (reference sequence). The CDR3 totals 12 residues. The CDR3 DNA sequence: TGTGCCAGTAGTATGGGAGCGGGGCCCCAGCATTTT. Amino acids: CASSMGAGPQHF. Full variable domain (missing parts from reference TRBV19 and TRBJ1-5): DGGITQSPKYLFRKEGQNVTLSCEQNLNHDAMYWYRQDPGQGLRLIYYSQIVNDFQKGDIAEGYSVSREKKESFPLTVTSAQKNPTAFYLCASSMGAGPQHFGDGTRLSIL.

This sequence joins TRBV12-5 and TRBJ2-2, with D perhaps TRBD2 (7 bases). CDR3 length equals 15 residues. The V end lost 6 bases, the J end lost 5 bases, and 16 bases lay between the germline ends. Germline loops: CDR1 LGHNT, CDR2 FRNRAP. The CDR3 region is CASGQGTIGTGELFF. CDR3 in DNA: TGTGCTAGTGGGCAGGGGACTATTGGGACCGGGGAGCTGTTTTTT.

V usage is TRBV12-3 or TRBV12-4 and J usage is TRBJ2-1; D gene unclear. The CDR3 loop spans 12 amino acids. V was cut by 7 bases and J by 5 bases, with 9 bases left in between. In DNA, the CDR3 is TGTGCCAGCACCCCAACCCACAATGAGCAGTTCTTC. This encodes CASTPTHNEQFF.

The J gene is TRBJ1-2, the V gene TRBV19; D ambiguous. Trimming removed 2 bases from V and 3 bases from J, with 4 bases in between. Germline V lookup: CDR1 LNHDA, CDR2 SQIVND (reference sequence). The CDR3 runs 12 residues. CDR3 protein: CASSIRDYGYTF. The CDR3 DNA reads as TGTGCCAGTAGTATACGAGACTATGGCTACACCTTC.

The chain couples TRBV24-1 to TRBJ2-7; D remains unclear. The CDR3 contains 11 residues. Trimming removed 0 bases from V and 9 bases from J, with 5 bases in between. Germline CDR1 reads KGHDR; CDR2 reads SFDVKD. The chain's CDR3 is CATSDLGVQYF. The CDR3 coding sequence is TGTGCCACCAGTGATTTGGGGGTGCAGTACTTC.

This clone was found a few times. The gene calls are TRBV20-1 and TRBJ1-2; no definite D call. CDR1 and CDR2 from the germline V gene are DFQATT and SNEGSKA (reference sequence). V dropped 4 bases and J dropped 4 bases, with 7 bases sitting between them. The CDR3 runs to 11 residues. CDR3 bases: TGCAGTGCTATGACGAGCTATGGCTACACCTTC. This gives the protein CSAMTSYGYTF.

Only one count was recorded for this clone. The chain links TRBV19 to TRBJ1-5; TRBD1 matches at 10 bases. V shed 6 bases, J shed 7 bases, and the junction held 6 bases outside the gene matches. This CDR3 spans 14 amino acids. The germline gives CDR1 LNHDA, CDR2 SQIVND (reference sequence). CDR3: CASSQTGGEQPQHF. CDR3 in DNA: TGTGCCAGTAGCCAGACAGGGGGCGAACAGCCCCAGCATTTT.

The chain employs TRBV4-1 and TRBJ2-3; 11 nucleotides match TRBD1. Trimming removed 3 bases from V and 5 bases from J; junction bases left unmatched: 10. The CDR3 spans 17 residues. The germline gives CDR1 MGHRA, CDR2 YSYEKL. The CDR3 here is CASSHQGQGALGDTQYF. CDR3 in DNA: TGCGCCAGCAGCCATCAAGGACAGGGGGCGTTGGGAGATACGCAGTATTTT.